This is a list of T cell receptor beta chains from one sample in a study of control samples from healthy donors and cancer patients. Repertoires were generated with immunoSEQ multiplex PCR, while TCRdb's copy carries only in-frame clones and drops some. The sample consists of around 130,000 clones, more than 85% of them appearing once. The material sequenced was blood. These receptor sequences come from a young man in good health. Both conserved end residues are part of each CDR3. The D gene is left open where the match is weak. Clone size appears in some rows only: once, few, many, or a class for an expanded clone.

clone size: -; D gene: -; V gene: TRBV11-2; J gene: TRBJ2-6; CDR3 length: 16; CDR3 DNA: TGTGCCAGCAGCACCTCCAGGACGCTTCGGGCCAACGTCCTGACTTTC; CDR3 protein: CASSTSRTLRANVLTF
clone size: once; D gene: -; V gene: TRBV20-1; J gene: TRBJ1-6; CDR3 length: 14; CDR3 DNA: TGCAGTGCTAGTAGTTCTAAGGAAAGTTCACCCCTCCACTTT; CDR3 protein: CSASSSKESSPLHF
clone size: -; D gene: -; V gene: TRBV7-9; J gene: TRBJ1-2; CDR3 length: 12; CDR3 DNA: TGTGCCAGCAGCTCTAGCAACTATGGCTACACCTTC; CDR3 protein: CASSSSNYGYTF
clone size: once; D gene: TRBD1; V gene: TRBV19; J gene: TRBJ1-2; CDR3 length: 14; CDR3 DNA: TGTGCCAGTAGTAGACAGGGGGACAGCTATGGCTACACCTTC; CDR3 protein: CASSRQGDSYGYTF
clone size: -; D gene: TRBD1; V gene: TRBV5-1; J gene: TRBJ1-1; CDR3 length: 15; CDR3 DNA: TGCGCCAGCAGCTTGGGGGTCACAGGGGCGGTTAAAGCTTTCTTT; CDR3 protein: CASSLGVTGAVKAFF
clone size: -; D gene: -; V gene: TRBV30; J gene: TRBJ2-5; CDR3 length: 11; CDR3 DNA: TGTGCCTGGGACTACCAAGAGACCCAGTACTTC; CDR3 protein: CAWDYQETQYF
clone size: -; D gene: -; V gene: TRBV7-8; J gene: TRBJ1-2; CDR3 length: 16; CDR3 DNA: TGTGCCAGCAGCTTATACGCCACCCCTTCGCGATATGGCTACACCTTC; CDR3 protein: CASSLYATPSRYGYTF
clone size: -; D gene: TRBD2; V gene: TRBV27; J gene: TRBJ2-2; CDR3 length: 16; CDR3 DNA: TGTGCCAGCAGGCGGACTAGCGGGGCTAACACCGGGGAGCTGTTTTTT; CDR3 protein: CASRRTSGANTGELFF
clone size: -; D gene: -; V gene: TRBV6-5; J gene: TRBJ1-6; CDR3 length: 13; CDR3 DNA: TGTGCCAGCATTCCAGGGGTTAATTCACCCCTCCACTTT; CDR3 protein: CASIPGVNSPLHF
clone size: -; D gene: TRBD1; V gene: TRBV7-9; J gene: TRBJ2-5; CDR3 length: 14; CDR3 DNA: TGTGCCAGCAGCGCCGGGACAGGGGCAGAGACCCAGTACTTC; CDR3 protein: CASSAGTGAETQYF
clone size: -; D gene: -; V gene: TRBV6-4; J gene: TRBJ2-2; CDR3 length: 13; CDR3 DNA: TGTGCCAGCAGTAAGGGGAACACCGGGGAGCTGTTTTTT; CDR3 protein: CASSKGNTGELFF
clone size: -; D gene: TRBD1; V gene: TRBV7-9; J gene: TRBJ2-2; CDR3 length: 17; CDR3 DNA: TGTGCCAGCAGGCCGGGGACAGGGGGTACGAACACCGGGGAGCTGTTTTTT; CDR3 protein: CASRPGTGGTNTGELFF
clone size: -; D gene: TRBD2; V gene: TRBV7-3; J gene: TRBJ2-5; CDR3 length: 14; CDR3 DNA: TGTGCCAGCAGCTTAGCGGGGGGGCGAGAGACCCAGTACTTC; CDR3 protein: CASSLAGGRETQYF
clone size: -; D gene: TRBD1; V gene: TRBV5-1; J gene: TRBJ2-7; CDR3 length: 15; CDR3 DNA: TGCGCCAGCAGCCGATCGGGACAGGGGCCGGACGAGCAGTACTTC; CDR3 protein: CASSRSGQGPDEQYF
clone size: -; D gene: TRBD2; V gene: TRBV6-4; J gene: TRBJ2-3; CDR3 length: 15; CDR3 DNA: TGTGCCAGCAGTGTGACTAGCGGGGGGGCCGATACGCAGTATTTT; CDR3 protein: CASSVTSGGADTQYF
clone size: -; D gene: -; V gene: TRBV27; J gene: TRBJ1-1; CDR3 length: 14; CDR3 DNA: TGTGCCAGCAGTTTAAGGGGCTGGACCACTGAAGCTTTCTTT; CDR3 protein: CASSLRGWTTEAFF
clone size: -; D gene: -; V gene: TRBV4-1; J gene: TRBJ1-6; CDR3 length: 17; CDR3 DNA: TGCGCCAGCAGCCAAGTCGGGGCACAGGGAGAACAGTCACCCCTCCACTTT; CDR3 protein: CASSQVGAQGEQSPLHF
clone size: -; D gene: -; V gene: TRBV21-1; J gene: TRBJ1-1; CDR3 length: 14; CDR3 DNA: TGTGCCAGCAGCAAAAGTGTGGGGGGCACTGAAGCTTTCTTT; CDR3 protein: CASSKSVGGTEAFF
clone size: -; D gene: TRBD1; V gene: TRBV4-1; J gene: TRBJ2-1; CDR3 length: 14; CDR3 DNA: TGCGCCAGCAGCCAGGGGACAGGGGGCTATGAGCAGTTCTTC; CDR3 protein: CASSQGTGGYEQFF
clone size: -; D gene: TRBD1; V gene: TRBV5-8; J gene: TRBJ1-2; CDR3 length: 16; CDR3 DNA: TGTGCCAGCAGCTTACATCGGGACAGGGAGAACTATGGCTACACCTTC; CDR3 protein: CASSLHRDRENYGYTF
clone size: -; D gene: -; V gene: TRBV5-1; J gene: TRBJ2-3; CDR3 length: 14; CDR3 DNA: TGCGCCAGCAGCTGGAGGGACGGCACAGATACGCAGTATTTT; CDR3 protein: CASSWRDGTDTQYF
clone size: -; D gene: -; V gene: TRBV3-1/TRBV3-2; J gene: TRBJ2-7; CDR3 length: 13; CDR3 DNA: TGTGCCAGCAGCCAAGGCCCCGGGTACGAGCAGTACTTC; CDR3 protein: CASSQGPGYEQYF
clone size: -; D gene: -; V gene: TRBV19; J gene: TRBJ1-3; CDR3 length: 17; CDR3 DNA: TGTGCCACCAGTACCGGGGGGAGAGCCCCCTCTGGAAACACCATATATTTT; CDR3 protein: CATSTGGRAPSGNTIYF
clone size: once; D gene: TRBD2; V gene: TRBV19; J gene: TRBJ2-2; CDR3 length: 16; CDR3 DNA: TGTGCCAGTAGTTACTCCCCGCGGGGGGATACCGGGGAGCTGTTTTTT; CDR3 protein: CASSYSPRGDTGELFF
clone size: -; D gene: -; V gene: TRBV5-1; J gene: TRBJ2-1; CDR3 length: 13; CDR3 DNA: TGCGCCAGCAGCTCCAGGGAAGTAGGGAAGCAGTTCTTC; CDR3 protein: CASSSREVGKQFF
clone size: -; D gene: TRBD2; V gene: TRBV5-6; J gene: TRBJ2-3; CDR3 length: 15; CDR3 DNA: TGTGCCAGCAGCTTCCTAGCGGGGCTCACAGATACGCAGTATTTT; CDR3 protein: CASSFLAGLTDTQYF
clone size: -; D gene: -; V gene: TRBV6-6; J gene: TRBJ1-3; CDR3 length: 15; CDR3 DNA: TGTGCCAGCAGTTACACCCCCCGGGACGGAAACACCATATATTTT; CDR3 protein: CASSYTPRDGNTIYF
clone size: -; D gene: -; V gene: TRBV19; J gene: TRBJ1-1; CDR3 length: 17; CDR3 DNA: TGTGCCAGTAGCCCATCCGGGACGAGGGCGTGGGGCACTGAAGCTTTCTTT; CDR3 protein: CASSPSGTRAWGTEAFF
clone size: few; D gene: -; V gene: TRBV6-4; J gene: TRBJ1-3; CDR3 length: 16; CDR3 DNA: TGTGCCAGCCCCCAGGAGCAACAGAGCTCTGGAAACACCATATATTTT; CDR3 protein: CASPQEQQSSGNTIYF
clone size: -; D gene: TRBD1; V gene: TRBV2; J gene: TRBJ1-4; CDR3 length: 15; CDR3 DNA: TGTGCCAGCAGTGATCCGACAGGGTGGGTGGAAAAACTGTTTTTT; CDR3 protein: CASSDPTGWVEKLFF
clone size: -; D gene: -; V gene: TRBV4-1; J gene: TRBJ2-3; CDR3 length: 21; CDR3 DNA: TGCGCCAGCAGCCATAGACGGCTACCGGGCCCTGGGGGGTCGGCAACAGATACGCAGTATTTT; CDR3 protein: CASSHRRLPGPGGSATDTQYF
clone size: -; D gene: -; V gene: TRBV30; J gene: TRBJ2-7; CDR3 length: 15; CDR3 DNA: TGTGCCTGGAGTTTGGGACCCGGACCCATCTACGAGCAGTACTTC; CDR3 protein: CAWSLGPGPIYEQYF
clone size: -; D gene: -; V gene: TRBV2; J gene: TRBJ2-7; CDR3 length: 14; CDR3 DNA: TGTGCCAGCAGTCCCGGGACTGCGATGATCGAGCAGTACTTC; CDR3 protein: CASSPGTAMIEQYF
clone size: -; D gene: TRBD1; V gene: TRBV10-3; J gene: TRBJ1-1; CDR3 length: 14; CDR3 DNA: TGTGCCATCAGTGAGTCTACAGGGGTCACTGAAGCTTTCTTT; CDR3 protein: CAISESTGVTEAFF
clone size: -; D gene: TRBD2; V gene: TRBV9; J gene: TRBJ2-3; CDR3 length: 17; CDR3 DNA: TGTGCCAGCAGCGTAGAGGAACTAGCGGGAGACACAGATACGCAGTATTTT; CDR3 protein: CASSVEELAGDTDTQYF
clone size: -; D gene: -; V gene: TRBV29-1; J gene: TRBJ1-3; CDR3 length: 13; CDR3 DNA: TGCAGCGTTGTACGAGGAACTGGAAACACCATATATTTT; CDR3 protein: CSVVRGTGNTIYF
clone size: -; D gene: -; V gene: TRBV7-3; J gene: TRBJ2-7; CDR3 length: 14; CDR3 DNA: TGTGCCAGCAGCTTACAGACCGGAAACTACGAGCAGTACTTC; CDR3 protein: CASSLQTGNYEQYF
clone size: -; D gene: -; V gene: TRBV5-1; J gene: TRBJ1-1; CDR3 length: 14; CDR3 DNA: TGCGCCAGCAGCTTGTCACGGGCGAACACTGAAGCTTTCTTT; CDR3 protein: CASSLSRANTEAFF
clone size: -; D gene: TRBD1; V gene: TRBV19; J gene: TRBJ1-1; CDR3 length: 15; CDR3 DNA: TGTGCCAGTAGTCCCGAGACAGGGGGACTAACTGAAGCTTTCTTT; CDR3 protein: CASSPETGGLTEAFF
clone size: -; D gene: TRBD1; V gene: TRBV12-5; J gene: TRBJ2-1; CDR3 length: 13; CDR3 DNA: TGTGCTAGTGGTTCTGACAGGGAAAATGAGCAGTTCTTC; CDR3 protein: CASGSDRENEQFF
clone size: -; D gene: -; V gene: TRBV7-3; J gene: TRBJ1-2; CDR3 length: 14; CDR3 DNA: TGTGCCAGCAGCTTAAACGTACAGGGATATGGCTACACCTTC; CDR3 protein: CASSLNVQGYGYTF
clone size: -; D gene: -; V gene: TRBV7-6; J gene: TRBJ2-2; CDR3 length: 16; CDR3 DNA: TGTGCCAGCAGCGGCGCCAGGGTCATTAACACCGGGGAGCTGTTTTTT; CDR3 protein: CASSGARVINTGELFF
clone size: -; D gene: -; V gene: TRBV9; J gene: TRBJ1-3; CDR3 length: 16; CDR3 DNA: TGTGCCAGCAGCGTAGGGTCAGGCTACTCTGGAAACACCATATATTTT; CDR3 protein: CASSVGSGYSGNTIYF
clone size: -; D gene: -; V gene: TRBV11-2; J gene: TRBJ2-7; CDR3 length: 13; CDR3 DNA: TGTGCCAGCAGCTTAGGGGGGACCTACGAGCAGTACTTC; CDR3 protein: CASSLGGTYEQYF
clone size: -; D gene: -; V gene: TRBV18; J gene: TRBJ2-2; CDR3 length: 14; CDR3 DNA: TGTGCCAGCTCACCACGGACTCTCACCGGGGAGCTGTTTTTT; CDR3 protein: CASSPRTLTGELFF
clone size: -; D gene: -; V gene: TRBV29-1; J gene: TRBJ2-7; CDR3 length: 14; CDR3 DNA: TGCAGCGTAAAGAGTCTTTCCGAATCCTACGAGCAGTACTTC; CDR3 protein: CSVKSLSESYEQYF
clone size: many; D gene: TRBD1; V gene: TRBV2; J gene: TRBJ2-7; CDR3 length: 15; CDR3 DNA: TGTGCCAGCACTGTGGACAGGGAAACCTTTTACGAGCAGTACTTC; CDR3 protein: CASTVDRETFYEQYF
clone size: -; D gene: TRBD1; V gene: TRBV6-5; J gene: TRBJ2-6; CDR3 length: 15; CDR3 DNA: TGTGCCGCAGGGGACAGGGATACAGGGGCCAACGTCCTGACTTTC; CDR3 protein: CAAGDRDTGANVLTF
clone size: -; D gene: TRBD1; V gene: TRBV5-1; J gene: TRBJ1-3; CDR3 length: 13; CDR3 DNA: TGCGCCAGCACTACGGACAGGGGAAACACCATATATTTT; CDR3 protein: CASTTDRGNTIYF
clone size: -; D gene: -; V gene: TRBV4-1; J gene: TRBJ1-5; CDR3 length: 14; CDR3 DNA: TGCGCCAGCAGCCCTGGACTGAGCAATCAGCCCCAGCATTTT; CDR3 protein: CASSPGLSNQPQHF
clone size: once; D gene: TRBD1; V gene: TRBV12-3/TRBV12-4; J gene: TRBJ2-7; CDR3 length: 11; CDR3 DNA: TGTGCCAGCAGCACAGGGGCGGTTAGGTACTTC; CDR3 protein: CASSTGAVRYF
clone size: -; D gene: TRBD1; V gene: TRBV5-4; J gene: TRBJ1-2; CDR3 length: 14; CDR3 DNA: TGTGCCAGCAGCGGGGACAGGGGGCTGACTGGCTACACCTTC; CDR3 protein: CASSGDRGLTGYTF
clone size: -; D gene: -; V gene: TRBV11-2; J gene: TRBJ1-6; CDR3 length: 14; CDR3 DNA: TGTGCCAGCAGCCGGGGTCTCTATAATTCACCCCTCCACTTT; CDR3 protein: CASSRGLYNSPLHF
clone size: -; D gene: -; V gene: TRBV12-3/TRBV12-4; J gene: TRBJ1-5; CDR3 length: 13; CDR3 DNA: TGTGCCAGCAGTCAACAGGGTTTCCAGCCCCAGCATTTT; CDR3 protein: CASSQQGFQPQHF
clone size: -; D gene: -; V gene: TRBV7-8; J gene: TRBJ1-5; CDR3 length: 13; CDR3 DNA: TGTGCCAGCAGCTTAGCCGGTGGTCAGCCCCAGCATTTT; CDR3 protein: CASSLAGGQPQHF
clone size: -; D gene: -; V gene: TRBV5-6; J gene: TRBJ2-1; CDR3 length: 12; CDR3 DNA: TGTGCTCCCCCCAGGGGGGTCAATGAGCAGTTCTTC; CDR3 protein: CAPPRGVNEQFF
clone size: -; D gene: -; V gene: TRBV5-1; J gene: TRBJ1-4; CDR3 length: 16; CDR3 DNA: TGCGCCAGCAGCTTGCTAGGACAGAGCTCTAATGAAAAACTGTTTTTT; CDR3 protein: CASSLLGQSSNEKLFF
clone size: -; D gene: -; V gene: TRBV7-8; J gene: TRBJ1-3; CDR3 length: 15; CDR3 DNA: TGTGCCAGCAGCGATAAACAGGGATTCGGAAACACCATATATTTT; CDR3 protein: CASSDKQGFGNTIYF